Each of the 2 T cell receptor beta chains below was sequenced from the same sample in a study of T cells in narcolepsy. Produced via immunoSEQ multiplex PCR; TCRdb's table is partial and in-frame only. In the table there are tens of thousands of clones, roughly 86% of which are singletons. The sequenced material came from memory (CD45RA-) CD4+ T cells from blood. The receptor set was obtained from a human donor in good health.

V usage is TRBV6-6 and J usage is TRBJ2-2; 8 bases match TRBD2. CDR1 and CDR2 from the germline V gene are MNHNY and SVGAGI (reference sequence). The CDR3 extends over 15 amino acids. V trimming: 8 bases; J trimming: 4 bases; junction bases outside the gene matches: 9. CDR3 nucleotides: TGTGCCAGCTTGAGACTAGCGCCTCCCACCGGGGAGCTGTTTTTT. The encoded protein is CASLRLAPPTGELFF.

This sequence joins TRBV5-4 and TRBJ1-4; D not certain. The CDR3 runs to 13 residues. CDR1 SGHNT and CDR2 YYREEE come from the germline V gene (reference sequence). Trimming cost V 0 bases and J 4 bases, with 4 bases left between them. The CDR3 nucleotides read TGTGCCAGCAGCTTGGACAGTAATGAAAAACTGTTTTTT. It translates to CASSLDSNEKLFF.